The text below deals with one T cell receptor beta chain. What it binds is not known. The data belong to a study of Ad26.COV2.S vaccination and SARS-CoV-2 variants. Study outcomes and limitations: Recipients given vaccine exceeded placebo recipients in spike-specific TCR breadth.

CDR3 length: 15 residues. V was trimmed by 4 bases and J by 3 bases, leaving 12 bases between them. Germline-derived CDR1 and CDR2 are LGHDT and YNNKEL (reference sequence). TCRdb's table, derived via immunoSEQ multiplex PCR, lists solely in-frame clones and lacks some. The sample consists of over 400,000 clones, roughly 90% of them appearing once. As to treatment: around 19 received Ad26.COV2.S at low or high dose, single or two shots; roughly five received placebo; per-sample allocation not given. Samples came from day 63 after the first vaccine or placebo injection. The TCR sequence derives from a person between 18 and 65 years old who received the Ad26.COV2.S COVID-19 vaccine or a placebo. This chain connects TRBV3-1 (or the pseudogene TRBV3-2) to TRBJ2-2; weak D call: TRBD2 (5 bases). Material: peripheral blood, obtained in a trial of Ad26.COV2.S vaccine versus placebo. The CDR3 loop is CASSPSWRDTGELFF. CDR3 DNA: TGTGCCAGCAGCCCCTCGTGGCGGGACACCGGGGAGCTGTTTTTT.